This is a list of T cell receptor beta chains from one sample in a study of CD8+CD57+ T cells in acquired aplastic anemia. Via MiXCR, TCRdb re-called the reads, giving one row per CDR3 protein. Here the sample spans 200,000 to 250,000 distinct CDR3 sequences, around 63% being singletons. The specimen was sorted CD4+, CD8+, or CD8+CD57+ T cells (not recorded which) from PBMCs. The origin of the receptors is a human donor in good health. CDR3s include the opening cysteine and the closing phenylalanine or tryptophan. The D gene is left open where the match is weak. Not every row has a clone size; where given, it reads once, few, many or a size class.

CDR3: CSVNGGYTDTQYF
DNA: TGCAGCGTTAACGGGGGCTACACAGATACGCAGTATTTT
J: TRBJ2-3
V: TRBV29-1
D: NA
size: NA

CDR3: CSVVPQGVNYGYTF
DNA: TGCAGCGTTGTCCCTCAGGGGGTAAACTATGGCTACACCTTC
J: TRBJ1-2
V: TRBV29-1
D: TRBD1
size: many

CDR3: CASSVVSRNTEAFF
DNA: TGTGCCAGCAGCGTAGTGTCCAGGAACACTGAAGCTTTCTTT
J: TRBJ1-1
V: TRBV9
D: NA
size: NA

CDR3: CAISVDGTEAFF
DNA: TGTGCCATCAGTGTGGACGGCACTGAAGCTTTCTTT
J: TRBJ1-1
V: TRBV10-3
D: NA
size: NA

CDR3: CATFRVAGANVLTF
DNA: TGTGCCACCTTCCGGGTCGCTGGGGCCAACGTCCTGACTTTC
J: TRBJ2-6
V: TRBV24-1
D: NA
size: NA

CDR3: CASSMRGQTYQPQHF
DNA: TGTGCCAGTAGTATGAGGGGACAGACCTATCAGCCCCAGCATTTT
J: TRBJ1-5
V: TRBV19
D: TRBD1
size: many

CDR3: CSVEAANTGELFF
DNA: TGCAGCGTTGAAGCTGCGAACACCGGGGAGCTGTTTTTT
J: TRBJ2-2
V: TRBV29-1
D: NA
size: many

CDR3: CSAEAGTKREAFF
DNA: TGCAGTGCGGAGGCCGGGACAAAACGGGAAGCTTTCTTT
J: TRBJ1-1
V: TRBV20-1
D: NA
size: once

CDR3: CASSPQGSLEAFF
DNA: TGTGCCAGCAGCCCACAGGGGTCCCTCGAAGCTTTCTTT
J: TRBJ1-1
V: TRBV7-9
D: TRBD1
size: few

CDR3: CASTYKLKGTEAFF
DNA: TGTGCCAGTACCTATAAGCTCAAGGGGACTGAAGCTTTCTTT
J: TRBJ1-1
V: TRBV19
D: NA
size: NA

CDR3: CASSQEGENTEAFF
DNA: TGCGCCAGCAGCCAAGAGGGGGAAAACACTGAAGCTTTCTTT
J: TRBJ1-1
V: TRBV4-3
D: NA
size: many

CDR3: CASSLEVAYTYNEQFF
DNA: TGCGCCAGCAGCTTGGAGGTAGCGTATACCTACAATGAGCAGTTCTTC
J: TRBJ2-1
V: TRBV5-1
D: NA
size: NA

CDR3: CASSYRDSTYEQYF
DNA: TGTGCCAGCAGCTACCGGGACAGCACCTACGAGCAGTACTTC
J: TRBJ2-7
V: TRBV7-2
D: TRBD1
size: few

CDR3: CASSPSGQGGNQPQHF
DNA: TGTGCCAGCAGCCCATCGGGACAGGGGGGGAATCAGCCCCAGCATTTT
J: TRBJ1-5
V: TRBV7-8
D: TRBD1
size: NA

CDR3: CASSEKARGWDTEAFF
DNA: TGTGCCAGCAGTGAAAAGGCTCGGGGCTGGGACACTGAAGCTTTCTTT
J: TRBJ1-1
V: TRBV2
D: NA
size: many

CDR3: CASSLAQGRAIQETQYF
DNA: TGTGCCAGCAGCTTAGCGCAGGGGCGGGCGATACAAGAGACCCAGTACTTC
J: TRBJ2-5
V: TRBV7-9
D: NA
size: NA

CDR3: CASSYGRDGDYGYTF
DNA: TGTGCCAGCAGTTACGGCAGGGATGGGGACTATGGCTACACCTTC
J: TRBJ1-2
V: TRBV6-5
D: NA
size: NA

CDR3: CASSSLPGTSNYEQYF
DNA: TGCGCCAGCAGCTCACTTCCAGGGACTAGCAACTACGAGCAGTACTTC
J: TRBJ2-7
V: TRBV5-1
D: TRBD2
size: many

CDR3: CSVGAGWNTEAFF
DNA: TGCAGCGTTGGCGCCGGTTGGAACACTGAAGCTTTCTTT
J: TRBJ1-1
V: TRBV29-1
D: NA
size: NA

CDR3: CASSLEGIYGYTF
DNA: TGTGCCAGCAGCTTAGAAGGTATCTATGGCTACACCTTC
J: TRBJ1-2
V: TRBV7-2
D: NA
size: NA

CDR3: CATSRDGIGNQPQHF
DNA: TGTGCCACCAGCAGAGATGGAATCGGCAATCAGCCCCAGCATTTT
J: TRBJ1-5
V: TRBV15
D: NA
size: once

CDR3: CAIATGGYEQYF
DNA: TGTGCCATCGCAACAGGGGGATACGAGCAGTACTTC
J: TRBJ2-7
V: TRBV10-3
D: TRBD1
size: NA

CDR3: CASGTGGTGELFF
DNA: TGTGCCAGCGGGACAGGTGGCACCGGGGAGCTGTTTTTT
J: TRBJ2-2
V: TRBV9
D: TRBD1
size: NA

CDR3: CASSSEDRTEAFF
DNA: TGTGCCAGCAGCTCAGAGGACAGGACTGAAGCTTTCTTT
J: TRBJ1-1
V: TRBV7-6
D: TRBD1
size: NA

CDR3: CATSRTGKVDRNTIYF
DNA: TGTGCCACCAGCAGGACAGGGAAGGTTGATAGAAACACCATATATTTT
J: TRBJ1-3
V: TRBV15
D: TRBD1
size: few

CDR3: CASSFSPGQGAGEQYF
DNA: TGCGCCAGCAGCTTTTCCCCGGGACAGGGTGCGGGGGAGCAGTACTTC
J: TRBJ2-7
V: TRBV4-1
D: TRBD1
size: many

CDR3: CASSEAAAGSYEQYF
DNA: TGTGCCAGCAGTGAAGCGGCGGCGGGCTCCTACGAGCAGTACTTC
J: TRBJ2-7
V: TRBV2
D: NA
size: NA

CDR3: CATSRAVAGGVEQYF
DNA: TGTGCCACCAGCAGAGCAGTCGCGGGAGGAGTAGAGCAGTACTTC
J: TRBJ2-7
V: TRBV15
D: TRBD2
size: NA

CDR3: CATSDPTVPNYGYTF
DNA: TGTGCCACCAGTGATCCGACAGTACCTAACTATGGCTACACCTTC
J: TRBJ1-2
V: TRBV24-1
D: NA
size: few